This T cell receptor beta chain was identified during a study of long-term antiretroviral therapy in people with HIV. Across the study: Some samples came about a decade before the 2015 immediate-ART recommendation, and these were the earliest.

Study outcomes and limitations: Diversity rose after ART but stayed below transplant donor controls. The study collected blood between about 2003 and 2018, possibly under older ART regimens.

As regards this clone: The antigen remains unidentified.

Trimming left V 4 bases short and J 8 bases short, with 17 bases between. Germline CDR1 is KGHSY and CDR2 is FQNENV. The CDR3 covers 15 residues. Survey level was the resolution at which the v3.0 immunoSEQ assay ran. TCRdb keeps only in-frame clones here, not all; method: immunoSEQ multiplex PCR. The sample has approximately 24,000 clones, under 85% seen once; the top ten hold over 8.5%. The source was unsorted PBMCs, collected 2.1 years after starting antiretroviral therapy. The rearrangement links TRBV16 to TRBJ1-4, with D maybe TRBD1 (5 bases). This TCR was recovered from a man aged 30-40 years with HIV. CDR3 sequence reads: CASSLGTFTGEKLFF. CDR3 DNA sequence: TGTGCCAGCAGCCTCGGGACTTTTACGGGGGAAAAACTGTTTTTT.